Listed below are T cell receptor beta chains from one sample, sequenced in a study of T cells in Graves' hyperthyroidism and ophthalmopathy. TCRdb reanalysed the multiplex PCR reads using MiXCR and keeps one entry per CDR3 protein. The sample consists of hundreds of thousands of distinct CDR3 sequences, around a sixth of them appearing once. The specimen sequenced was blood. The receptors originated from a woman aged 45 to 65 with Graves' hyperthyroidism that later progressed to Graves' ophthalmopathy. CDR3s include the opening cysteine and the closing phenylalanine or tryptophan. D genes are given only for firm matches. The size entry is marked missing in some rows and otherwise reads once, few, many or a size class.

CDR3: CASSLVAPGDPLYEQYF
DNA: TGCGCCAGCAGCTTGGTGGCCCCCGGGGACCCCCTCTACGAGCAGTACTTC
V: TRBV5-1
J: TRBJ2-7
D: -
size: -

CDR3: CASSSLDRTEAFF
DNA: TGTGCCAGCAGCTCCCTGGACAGGACTGAAGCTTTCTTT
V: TRBV13
J: TRBJ1-1
D: TRBD1
size: many

CDR3: CASEAGSNTDTQYF
DNA: TGTGCCAGCGAAGCGGGGTCAAACACAGATACGCAGTATTTT
V: TRBV6-1
J: TRBJ2-3
D: TRBD2
size: -

CDR3: CASSVGRNYGYTF
DNA: TGTGCCAGCAGTGTGGGGAGAAACTATGGCTACACCTTC
V: TRBV6-1
J: TRBJ1-2
D: -
size: few

CDR3: CASSLGRTIAGETQYF
DNA: TGCGCCAGCAGCTTGGGACGTACCATAGCGGGAGAGACCCAGTACTTC
V: TRBV5-1
J: TRBJ2-5
D: TRBD2
size: many

CDR3: CASSLLPGLDPNEQFF
DNA: TGTGCCAGCAGCCTGCTACCGGGACTAGACCCCAATGAGCAGTTCTTC
V: TRBV7-8
J: TRBJ2-1
D: TRBD2
size: -

CDR3: CASSYSRAQPQHF
DNA: TGTGCCAGCAGTTACTCGAGGGCCCAGCCCCAGCATTTT
V: TRBV6-5
J: TRBJ1-5
D: -
size: few

CDR3: CSARDRRLGRYNSPLHF
DNA: TGCAGTGCTAGAGATAGGAGGCTGGGACGGTATAATTCACCCCTCCACTTT
V: TRBV20-1
J: TRBJ1-6
D: -
size: many

CDR3: CAIRQGRTEAFF
DNA: TGTGCCATTCGACAGGGGAGGACTGAAGCTTTCTTT
V: TRBV10-3
J: TRBJ1-1
D: TRBD1
size: many

CDR3: CASSALLNEQFF
DNA: TGTGCCAGCAGCGCCCTACTAAATGAGCAGTTCTTC
V: TRBV7-9
J: TRBJ2-1
D: -
size: -

CDR3: CASSPKELTDTQYF
DNA: TGTGCCAGCTCACCAAAGGAGCTCACAGATACGCAGTATTTT
V: TRBV18
J: TRBJ2-3
D: -
size: few

CDR3: CASSPQLEANTEAFF
DNA: TGTGCCAGCTCACCACAGCTTGAGGCGAACACTGAAGCTTTCTTT
V: TRBV18
J: TRBJ1-1
D: -
size: many

CDR3: CASSQDRARPGEQYF
DNA: TGCGCCAGCAGCCAAGATCGTGCCAGGCCGGGCGAGCAGTACTTC
V: TRBV4-1
J: TRBJ2-7
D: -
size: few

CDR3: CASSSQDLPVYEQYF
DNA: TGTGCCAGCAGCTCACAGGACCTCCCCGTCTACGAGCAGTACTTC
V: TRBV2
J: TRBJ2-7
D: -
size: few

CDR3: CASSPGLAESTDTQYF
DNA: TGCGCCAGCAGCCCGGGACTAGCGGAGAGCACAGATACGCAGTATTTT
V: TRBV5-1
J: TRBJ2-3
D: TRBD2
size: many

CDR3: CASSLSAAQPQHF
DNA: TGTGCCAGCAGTTTATCCGCAGCTCAGCCCCAGCATTTT
V: TRBV12-3/TRBV12-4
J: TRBJ1-5
D: -
size: many

CDR3: CASSLLPTSYEQYF
DNA: TGTGCCAGCAGTTTATTGCCCACGTCCTACGAGCAGTACTTC
V: TRBV27
J: TRBJ2-7
D: -
size: few

CDR3: CASSTRMVLEAFF
DNA: TGTGCCAGCAGCACTAGAATGGTTTTGGAAGCTTTCTTT
V: TRBV11-2
J: TRBJ1-1
D: -
size: many

CDR3: CASSLGQEDNEQFF
DNA: TGCGCCAGCAGCTTGGGGCAGGAAGACAATGAGCAGTTCTTC
V: TRBV5-1
J: TRBJ2-1
D: -
size: -

CDR3: CASSPGPARNTEAFF
DNA: TGTGCCAGCAGTCCGGGTCCAGCAAGGAACACTGAAGCTTTCTTT
V: TRBV27
J: TRBJ1-1
D: -
size: -

CDR3: CAWSVLPGNTIYF
DNA: TGTGCCTGGAGTGTTCTCCCAGGAAACACCATATATTTT
V: TRBV30
J: TRBJ1-3
D: -
size: many

CDR3: CASGHDRADGYTF
DNA: TGTGCCAGCGGCCACGACAGGGCGGACGGCTACACCTTC
V: TRBV27
J: TRBJ1-2
D: TRBD1
size: -